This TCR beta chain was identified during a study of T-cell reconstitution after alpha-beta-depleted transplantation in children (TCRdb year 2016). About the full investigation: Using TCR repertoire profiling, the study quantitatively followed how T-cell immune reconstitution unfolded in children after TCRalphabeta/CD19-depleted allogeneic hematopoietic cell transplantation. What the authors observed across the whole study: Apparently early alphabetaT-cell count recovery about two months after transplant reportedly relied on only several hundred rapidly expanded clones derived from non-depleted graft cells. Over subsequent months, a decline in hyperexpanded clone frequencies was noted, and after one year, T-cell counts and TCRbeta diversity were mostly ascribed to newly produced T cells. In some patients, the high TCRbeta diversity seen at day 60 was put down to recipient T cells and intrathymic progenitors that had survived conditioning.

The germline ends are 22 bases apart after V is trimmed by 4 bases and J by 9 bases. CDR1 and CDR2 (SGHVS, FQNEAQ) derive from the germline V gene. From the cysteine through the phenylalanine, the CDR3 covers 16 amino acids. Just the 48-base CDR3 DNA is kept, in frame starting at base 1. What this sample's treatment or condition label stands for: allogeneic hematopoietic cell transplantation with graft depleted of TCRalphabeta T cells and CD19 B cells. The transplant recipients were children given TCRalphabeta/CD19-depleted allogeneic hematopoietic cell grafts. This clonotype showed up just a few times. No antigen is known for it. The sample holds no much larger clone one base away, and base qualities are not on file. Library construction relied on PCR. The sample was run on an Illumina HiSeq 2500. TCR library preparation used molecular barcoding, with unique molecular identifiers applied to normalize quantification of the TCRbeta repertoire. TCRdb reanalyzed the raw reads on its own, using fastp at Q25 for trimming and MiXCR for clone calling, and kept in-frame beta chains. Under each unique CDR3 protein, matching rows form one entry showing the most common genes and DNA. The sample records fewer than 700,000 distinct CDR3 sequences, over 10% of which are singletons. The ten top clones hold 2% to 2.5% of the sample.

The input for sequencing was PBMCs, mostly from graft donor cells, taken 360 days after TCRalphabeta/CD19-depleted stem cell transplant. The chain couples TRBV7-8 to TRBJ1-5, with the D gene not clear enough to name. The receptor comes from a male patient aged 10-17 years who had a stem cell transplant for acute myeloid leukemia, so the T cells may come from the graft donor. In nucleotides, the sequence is TGTGCCAGCAGCTCGGATAGATTGTCAGGCCCCCGGCCCCAGCATTTT. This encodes CASSSDRLSGPRPQHF.